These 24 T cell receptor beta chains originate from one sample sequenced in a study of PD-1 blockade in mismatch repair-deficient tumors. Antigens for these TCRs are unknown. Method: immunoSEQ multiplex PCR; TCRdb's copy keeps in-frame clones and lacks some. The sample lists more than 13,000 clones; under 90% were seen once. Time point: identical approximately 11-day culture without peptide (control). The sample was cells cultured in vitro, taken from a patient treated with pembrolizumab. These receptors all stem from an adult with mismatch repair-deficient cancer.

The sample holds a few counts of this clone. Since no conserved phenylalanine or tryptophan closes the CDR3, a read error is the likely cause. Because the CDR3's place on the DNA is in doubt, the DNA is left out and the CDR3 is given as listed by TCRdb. The CDR3 here is CASSLDGASL. The chain uses TRBV5-1 and TRBJ2-7; the table's TRBD1 call for D was not verified on the DNA. The V gene's germline CDR1 is SGHRS and CDR2 YFSETQ. Both ends counted, the CDR3 spans 10 residues.

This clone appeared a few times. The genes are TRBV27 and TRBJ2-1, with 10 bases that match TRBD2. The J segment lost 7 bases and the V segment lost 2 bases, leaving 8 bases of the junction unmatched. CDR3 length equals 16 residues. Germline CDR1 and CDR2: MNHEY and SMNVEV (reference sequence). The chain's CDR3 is CASSLLGLAEPNEQFF. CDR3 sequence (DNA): TGTGCCAGCAGTTTACTAGGACTAGCGGAGCCTAATGAGCAGTTCTTC.

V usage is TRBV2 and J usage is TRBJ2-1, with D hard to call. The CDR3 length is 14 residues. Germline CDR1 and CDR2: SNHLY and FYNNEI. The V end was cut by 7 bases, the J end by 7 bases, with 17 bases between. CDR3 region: CASTQLPSGNEQFF. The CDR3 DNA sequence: TGTGCCAGCACCCAACTCCCAAGTGGGAATGAGCAGTTCTTC. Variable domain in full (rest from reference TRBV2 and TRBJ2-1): EPEVTQTPSHQVTQMGQEVILRCVPISNHLYFYWYRQILGQKVEFLVSFYNNEISEKSEIFDDQFSVERPDGSNFTLKIRSTKLEDSAMYFCASTQLPSGNEQFFGPGTRLTVL.

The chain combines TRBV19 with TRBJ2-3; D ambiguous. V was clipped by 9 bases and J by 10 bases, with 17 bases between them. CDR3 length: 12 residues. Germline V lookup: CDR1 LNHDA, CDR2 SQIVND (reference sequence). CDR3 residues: CASSGSLLSQYF. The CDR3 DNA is TGTGCCAGCTCCGGGTCTCTCCTCTCGCAGTATTTT. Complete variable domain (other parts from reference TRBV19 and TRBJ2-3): DGGITQSPKYLFRKEGQNVTLSCEQNLNHDAMYWYRQDPGQGLRLIYYSQIVNDFQKGDIAEGYSVSREKKESFPLTVTSAQKNPTAFYLCASSGSLLSQYFGPGTRLTVL.

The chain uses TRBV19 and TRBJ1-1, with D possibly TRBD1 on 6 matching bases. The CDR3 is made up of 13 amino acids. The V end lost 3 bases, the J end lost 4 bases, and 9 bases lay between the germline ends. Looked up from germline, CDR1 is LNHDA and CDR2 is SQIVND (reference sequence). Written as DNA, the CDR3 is TGTGCCAGTAGTATTGGACAGAGCACTGAAGCTTTCTTT. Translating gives CASSIGQSTEAFF.

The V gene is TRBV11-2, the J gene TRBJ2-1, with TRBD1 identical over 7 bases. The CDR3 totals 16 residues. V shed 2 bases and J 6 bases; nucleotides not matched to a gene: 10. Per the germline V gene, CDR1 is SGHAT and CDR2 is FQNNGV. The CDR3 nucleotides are TGTGCCAGCAGCTTACTTTCCGGACAGGTCCCCAATGAGCAGTTCTTC. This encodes CASSLLSGQVPNEQFF.

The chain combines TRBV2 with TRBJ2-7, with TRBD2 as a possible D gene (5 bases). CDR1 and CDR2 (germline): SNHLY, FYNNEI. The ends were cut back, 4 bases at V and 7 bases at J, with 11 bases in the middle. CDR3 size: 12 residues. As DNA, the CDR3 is TGTGCCAGCAGTGGCGGGCCCGGAGAGCAGTACTTC. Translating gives CASSGGPGEQYF. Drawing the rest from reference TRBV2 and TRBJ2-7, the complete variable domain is EPEVTQTPSHQVTQMGQEVILRCVPISNHLYFYWYRQILGQKVEFLVSFYNNEISEKSEIFDDQFSVERPDGSNFTLKIRSTKLEDSAMYFCASSGGPGEQYFGPGTRLTVT.

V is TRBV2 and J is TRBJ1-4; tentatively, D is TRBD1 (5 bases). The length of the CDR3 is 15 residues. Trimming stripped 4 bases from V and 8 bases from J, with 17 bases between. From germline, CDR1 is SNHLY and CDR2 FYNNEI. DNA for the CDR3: TGTGCCAGCAGTGCAACCCCGGGACCCTGGGAAAAACTGTTTTTT. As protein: CASSATPGPWEKLFF.

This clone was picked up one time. The CDR3 nucleotides read TGTGCCAGCAGCTTGGGCTATTCACCCCTCCACTTT. This sequence encodes CASSLGYSPLHF. The chain employs TRBV11-2 and TRBJ1-6, with no clear D. Germline V gives CDR1 SGHAT, CDR2 FQNNGV. This CDR3 has 12 amino acids. V was shortened by 3 bases and J by 8 bases, with 5 bases between the two germline ends.

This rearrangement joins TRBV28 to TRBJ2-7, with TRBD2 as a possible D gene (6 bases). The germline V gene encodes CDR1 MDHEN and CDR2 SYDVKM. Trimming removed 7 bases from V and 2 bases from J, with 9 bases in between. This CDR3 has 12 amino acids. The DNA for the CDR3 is TGTGCCAGCACCGGGGGAGCCTACGAGCAGTACTTC. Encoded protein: CASTGGAYEQYF.

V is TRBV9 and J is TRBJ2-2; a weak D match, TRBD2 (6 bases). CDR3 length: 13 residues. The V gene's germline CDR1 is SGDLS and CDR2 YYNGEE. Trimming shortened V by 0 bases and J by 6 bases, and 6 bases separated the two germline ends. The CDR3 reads CASSVVAAGELFF. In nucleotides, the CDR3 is TGTGCCAGCAGCGTAGTAGCGGCCGGGGAGCTGTTTTTT.

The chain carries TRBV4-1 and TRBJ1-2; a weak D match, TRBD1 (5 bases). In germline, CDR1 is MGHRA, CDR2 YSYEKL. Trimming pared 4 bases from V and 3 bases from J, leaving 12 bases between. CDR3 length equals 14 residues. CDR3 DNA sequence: TGCGCCAGCAGCCGGCCGGACACCCACTATGGCTACACCTTC. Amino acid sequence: CASSRPDTHYGYTF.

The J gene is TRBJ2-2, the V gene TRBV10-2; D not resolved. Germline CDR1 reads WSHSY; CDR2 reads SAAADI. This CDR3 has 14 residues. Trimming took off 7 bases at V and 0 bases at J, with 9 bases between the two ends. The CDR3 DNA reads TGCGCCAGCAACGTGGGTACGAACACCGGGGAGCTGTTTTTT. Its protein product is CASNVGTNTGELFF.

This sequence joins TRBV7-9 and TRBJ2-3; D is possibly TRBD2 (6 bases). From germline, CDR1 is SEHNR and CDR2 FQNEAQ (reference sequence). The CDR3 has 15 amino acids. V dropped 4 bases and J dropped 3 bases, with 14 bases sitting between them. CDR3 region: CASSSVLRGTDTQYF. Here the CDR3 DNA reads TGTGCCAGCAGCTCAGTGTTGCGGGGAACAGATACGCAGTATTTT. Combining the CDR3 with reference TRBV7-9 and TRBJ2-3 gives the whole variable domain DTGVSQNPRHKITKRGQNVTFRCDPISEHNRLYWYRQTLGQGPEFLTYFQNEAQLEKSRLLSDRFSAERPKGSFSTLEIQRTEQGDSAMYLCASSSVLRGTDTQYFGPGTRLTVL.

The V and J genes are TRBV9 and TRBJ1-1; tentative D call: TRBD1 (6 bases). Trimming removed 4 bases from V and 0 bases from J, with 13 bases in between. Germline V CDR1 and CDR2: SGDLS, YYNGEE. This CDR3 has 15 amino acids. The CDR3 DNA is TGTGCCAGCAGCCCGCGGACAGTTTTGAACACTGAAGCTTTCTTT. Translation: CASSPRTVLNTEAFF.

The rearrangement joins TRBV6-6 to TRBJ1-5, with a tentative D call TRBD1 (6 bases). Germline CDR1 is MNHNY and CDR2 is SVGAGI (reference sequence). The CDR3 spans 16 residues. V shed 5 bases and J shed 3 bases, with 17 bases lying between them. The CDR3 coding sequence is TGTGCCAGCAGTCGCCTTGAGGGGGTGGCCAATCAGCCCCAGCATTTT. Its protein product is CASSRLEGVANQPQHF.

The CDR3 coding sequence is TGTGCCAGCAGTTTAGGGGAGACCCAGTACTTC. Protein product: CASSLGETQYF. This chain connects TRBV27 to TRBJ2-5; D unclear. V was trimmed by 2 bases and J by 5 bases, leaving 3 bases between them. The CDR3 runs to 11 residues. CDR1 and CDR2 from the germline V gene are MNHEY and SMNVEV (reference sequence).

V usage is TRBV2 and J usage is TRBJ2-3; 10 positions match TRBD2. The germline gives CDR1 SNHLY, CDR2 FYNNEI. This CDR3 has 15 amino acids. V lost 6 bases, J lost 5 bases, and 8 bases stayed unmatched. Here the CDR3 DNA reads TGTGCCAGCAGGGGAGCGGGAGGGCCAAGAGATACGCAGTATTTT. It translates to CASRGAGGPRDTQYF.

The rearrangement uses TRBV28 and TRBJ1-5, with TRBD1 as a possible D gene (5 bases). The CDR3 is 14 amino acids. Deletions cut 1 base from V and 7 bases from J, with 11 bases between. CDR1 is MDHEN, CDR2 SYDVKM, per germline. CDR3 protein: CASSLSRVPQPQHF. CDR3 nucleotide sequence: TGTGCCAGCAGTTTATCCAGGGTACCCCAGCCCCAGCATTTT.

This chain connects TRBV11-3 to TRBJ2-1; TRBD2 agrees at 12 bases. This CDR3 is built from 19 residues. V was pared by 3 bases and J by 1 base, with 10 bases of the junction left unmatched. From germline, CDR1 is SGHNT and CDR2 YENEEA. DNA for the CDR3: TGTGCCAGCAGCTTCCCGACTAGCGGGAGCTCGGTATCCTACAATGAGCAGTTCTTC. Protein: CASSFPTSGSSVSYNEQFF.

CDR3 amino acids: CASSLQDLNLLIDGYTF. DNA of the CDR3: TGTGCCAGCAGCTTACAGGACCTGAACCTATTAATAGATGGCTACACCTTC. The chain is built from TRBV7-2 and TRBJ1-2; D remains ambiguous. The germline V gene has CDR1 SGHTA and CDR2 FQGNSA. Trimming took 2 bases from V and 6 from J, leaving 22 bases between them. This CDR3 spans 17 amino acids.

The CDR3 here is CASSMRTGGGYTF. CDR3 DNA: TGTGCCAGCAGTATGCGGACAGGAGGAGGCTACACCTTC. J is TRBJ1-2 and V is TRBV27; the match to TRBD1 covers 7 bases. Germline V lookup: CDR1 MNHEY, CDR2 SMNVEV (reference sequence). The CDR3 is 13 amino acids. Trimming at V came to 5 bases and at J to 8 bases, leaving 8 bases not matched to a gene.

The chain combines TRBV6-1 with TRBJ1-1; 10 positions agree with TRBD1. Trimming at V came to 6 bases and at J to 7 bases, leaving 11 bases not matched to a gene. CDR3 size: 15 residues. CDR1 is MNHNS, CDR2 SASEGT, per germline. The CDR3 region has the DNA TGTGCCAGCAGGCTTCTCGGGACAGGGGTCTTTGAAGCTTTCTTT. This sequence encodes CASRLLGTGVFEAFF.

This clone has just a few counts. Here the CDR3 reads CASSRRGLPGNTIYF. The CDR3 DNA sequence: TGTGCCAGTTCGAGGAGGGGTCTCCCTGGAAACACCATATATTTT. This chain connects TRBV6-5 to TRBJ1-3; D possibly corresponds to TRBD1 (5 bases). Trimming removed 9 bases at V and 2 bases at J, with 17 bases between. Germline V gene sequence: CDR1 MNHEY, CDR2 SVGAGI. The CDR3 sequence is 15 residues long.